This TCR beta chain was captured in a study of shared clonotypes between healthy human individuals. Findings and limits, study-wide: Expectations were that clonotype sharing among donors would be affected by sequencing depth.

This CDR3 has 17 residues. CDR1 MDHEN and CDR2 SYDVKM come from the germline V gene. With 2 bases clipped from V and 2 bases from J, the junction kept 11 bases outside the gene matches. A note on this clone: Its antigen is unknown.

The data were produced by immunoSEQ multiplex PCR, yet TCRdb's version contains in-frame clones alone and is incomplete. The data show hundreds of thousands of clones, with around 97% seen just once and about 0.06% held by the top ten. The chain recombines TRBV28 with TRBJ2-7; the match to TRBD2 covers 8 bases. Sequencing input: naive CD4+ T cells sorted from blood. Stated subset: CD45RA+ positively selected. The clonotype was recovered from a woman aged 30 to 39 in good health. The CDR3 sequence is CASSLQGGGLAAYEQYF. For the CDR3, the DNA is TGTGCCAGCAGTTTACAAGGGGGAGGACTAGCTGCCTACGAGCAGTACTTC.